Below are 31 T cell receptor beta chains sequenced from a single sample in a study of blood T cell repertoires in COVID-19. TCRdb's table, derived via immunoSEQ multiplex PCR, lists solely in-frame clones and lacks some. The sample lists roughly 77,000 clones, 79% occurring once. The sequenced sample was peripheral blood. These receptors all come from a man aged 60-69 years with active or convalescent COVID-19.

Here the CDR3 reads CATSRRLAGGISETQYF. The CDR3 bases are TGTGCCACCAGCAGACGACTAGCGGGGGGGATCTCAGAGACCCAGTACTTC. The chain links TRBV15 to TRBJ2-5; 14 positions agree with TRBD2. The ends lost 2 bases at V and 4 bases at J; junction bases unmatched: 6. Germline V gene sequence: CDR1 LNHNV, CDR2 YYDKDF (reference sequence). The CDR3 sequence is 17 residues long.

The chain has TRBV18 and TRBJ1-2, with 9 positions matching TRBD1. This CDR3 contains 14 residues. The V segment lost 1 base and the J segment 6 bases; nucleotides outside the gene matches: 3. The germline V gene has CDR1 KGHSH and CDR2 LQKENI. The CDR3 nucleotides read TGTGCCAGCTCACCACTGACAGGGGGAGATGGCTACACCTTC. As protein: CASSPLTGGDGYTF.

The chain couples TRBV27 to TRBJ2-1; D is possibly TRBD1 (6 bases). CDR3 length equals 15 residues. Trimming removed 2 bases from V and 2 bases from J, with 10 bases in between. Germline CDR1 is MNHEY and CDR2 is SMNVEV (reference sequence). This CDR3 reads CASSLAGDPYNEQFF. In nucleotides, the CDR3 is TGTGCCAGCAGTTTAGCAGGGGATCCCTACAATGAGCAGTTCTTC.

The chain is built from TRBV6-5 and TRBJ2-3, with TRBD2 identical over 12 bases. CDR1 MNHEY and CDR2 SVGAGI come from the germline V gene. The CDR3 runs 14 residues. Germline trimming cut 7 bases from V and 2 bases from J; bases unmatched to any gene: 1. CDR3 in amino acids: CASTSGGATDTQYF. The CDR3 nucleotides are TGTGCCAGCACTAGCGGGGGGGCCACAGATACGCAGTATTTT.

The genes are TRBV28 and TRBJ1-5; D perhaps matches TRBD1 (6 bases). CDR1 is MDHEN, CDR2 SYDVKM, per germline. Trimming cost V 8 bases and J 3 bases, with 11 bases left between them. There are 13 residues in the CDR3. The chain's CDR3 is CASGTGLNQPQHF. The CDR3, as DNA: TGTGCCAGCGGAACAGGGCTCAATCAGCCCCAGCATTTT.

This chain connects TRBV5-4 to TRBJ2-3; D is ambiguous. Trimming pared 2 bases from V and 0 bases from J, leaving 10 bases between. Germline V gene data show CDR1 as SGHNT and CDR2 as YYREEE (reference sequence). The CDR3 sequence is 15 residues long. CDR3 in amino acids: CASSFTGSSTDTQYF. CDR3 bases: TGTGCCAGCAGCTTCACGGGTTCTAGCACAGATACGCAGTATTTT.

This sequence joins TRBV27 and TRBJ2-2, with D tentatively TRBD2 (5 bases). The germline V and J ends were trimmed by 3 bases and 4 bases, with 9 bases remaining between them. The germline V gene encodes CDR1 MNHEY and CDR2 SMNVEV (reference sequence). CDR3 size: 14 residues. Here the CDR3 DNA reads TGTGCCAGCAGTTTGACGGGGAGCACCGGGGAGCTGTTTTTT. Amino acids: CASSLTGSTGELFF.

The chain combines TRBV6-5 with TRBJ2-7, with D perhaps TRBD1 (6 bases). The CDR3 has 11 residues. The ends were cut back, 6 bases at V and 9 bases at J, with 12 bases in the middle. CDR1 and CDR2 (germline): MNHEY, SVGAGI. CDR3 residues: CASSTGLVQYF. DNA of the CDR3: TGTGCCAGCAGCACAGGGTTGGTGCAGTACTTC.

The chain combines TRBV10-3 with TRBJ2-1, with D possibly matching TRBD2 (5 bases). CDR1 and CDR2 from the germline V gene are ENHRY and SYGVKD. The CDR3 runs to 14 residues. V was trimmed by 6 bases and J by 4 bases, leaving 13 bases between them. Here the CDR3 reads CAIRSPEDYNEQFF. CDR3 bases: TGTGCCATCAGGAGCCCGGAGGATTACAATGAGCAGTTCTTC.

The chain employs TRBV4-1 and TRBJ2-1; TRBD2 matches at 9 bases. The V segment lost 0 bases and the J segment 0 bases; nucleotides outside the gene matches: 9. The length of the CDR3 is 19 residues. Germline CDR1 is MGHRA and CDR2 is YSYEKL. This CDR3 reads CASSQEASGDLHSYNEQFF. The CDR3 DNA reads as TGCGCCAGCAGCCAAGAAGCTAGCGGGGACCTTCACTCCTACAATGAGCAGTTCTTC.

The V call is TRBV3-1 (or the pseudogene TRBV3-2), the J call TRBJ1-1; 7 bases map to TRBD1. The length of the CDR3 is 12 residues. In germline, CDR1 is LGHDT, CDR2 YNNKEL (reference sequence). V gave up 8 bases and J gave up 11 bases; unmatched junction bases: 11. The CDR3 DNA sequence: TGTGCCAGCGGCGATGACAGGGTTTTTGCTTTCTTT. Residues: CASGDDRVFAFF.

This chain uses TRBV7-2 with TRBJ2-2; D may be TRBD1 (5 bases). The V gene's germline CDR1 is SGHTA and CDR2 FQGNSA. Trimming left V 1 base short and J 3 bases short, with 12 bases between. This CDR3 comprises 16 residues. The CDR3 loop is CASSLGFTRDTGELFF. CDR3 nucleotide sequence: TGTGCCAGCAGCTTAGGGTTCACCAGGGACACCGGGGAGCTGTTTTTT. The whole variable domain, remainder taken from reference TRBV7-2 and TRBJ2-2, is GAGVSQSPSNKVTEKGKDVELRCDPISGHTALYWYRQSLGQGLEFLIYFQGNSAPDKSGLPSDRFSAERTGGSVSTLTIQRTQQEDSAVYLCASSLGFTRDTGELFFGEGSRLTVL.

This clone has just one count. The chain employs TRBV19 and TRBJ1-1; TRBD1 matches at 9 bases. Per the germline V gene, CDR1 is LNHDA and CDR2 is SQIVND (reference sequence). V dropped 5 bases and J dropped 1; count of bases not matched to a gene: 11. The CDR3 consists of 17 residues. The CDR3 loop reads CASSPHRGLRKNTEAFF. CDR3 DNA sequence: TGTGCCAGTAGTCCCCACAGGGGGCTGAGGAAGAACACTGAAGCTTTCTTT. The whole variable domain, filled in from reference TRBV19 and TRBJ1-1, reads DGGITQSPKYLFRKEGQNVTLSCEQNLNHDAMYWYRQDPGQGLRLIYYSQIVNDFQKGDIAEGYSVSREKKESFPLTVTSAQKNPTAFYLCASSPHRGLRKNTEAFFGQGTRLTVV.

J is TRBJ1-1 and V is TRBV4-1; TRBD1 is a possible D gene (5 bases). The CDR3 extends over 16 amino acids. V was trimmed by 0 bases and J by 1 base, leaving 12 bases between them. In germline, CDR1 is MGHRA, CDR2 YSYEKL. The CDR3 loop reads CASSQDFLGRNTEAFF. In DNA, the CDR3 is TGCGCCAGCAGCCAAGATTTCTTGGGGCGGAACACTGAAGCTTTCTTT.

The rearrangement uses TRBV7-2 and TRBJ1-2; D is perhaps TRBD1 (5 bases). The CDR3 sequence is 14 residues long. Germline CDR1 is SGHTA and CDR2 is FQGNSA. Trimming cost V 9 bases and J 4 bases, with 18 bases left between them. The CDR3 loop reads CASLAGLVGYGYTF. CDR3 nucleotides: TGTGCCAGTCTGGCGGGGCTGGTGGGCTATGGCTACACCTTC.

This rearrangement joins TRBV28 to TRBJ2-1, with D possibly TRBD1 on 6 matching bases. The germline V and J ends were trimmed by 2 bases and 5 bases, with 13 bases remaining between them. This CDR3 region has 15 residues. Germline V gene lookup returns CDR1 MDHEN and CDR2 SYDVKM. Here the CDR3 DNA reads TGTGCCAGCAGTTTAGGACAGAATTCTCACAATGAGCAGTTCTTC. It codes for CASSLGQNSHNEQFF.

The V call is TRBV7-9, the J call TRBJ1-1; D is perhaps TRBD1 (5 bases). Trimming shortened V by 1 base and J by 4 bases, and 7 bases separated the two germline ends. Germline CDR1 SEHNR, CDR2 FQNEAQ (reference sequence). The CDR3 runs to 13 residues. The CDR3 region is CASSLGGVTEAFF. CDR3 in DNA: TGTGCCAGCAGCTTAGGGGGGGTCACTGAAGCTTTCTTT.

The gene calls are TRBV11-3 and TRBJ2-3; a weak D match, TRBD2 (6 bases). CDR3 length: 14 residues. V was shortened by 3 bases and J by 5 bases, with 12 bases between the two germline ends. Germline V gene data show CDR1 as SGHNT and CDR2 as YENEEA. DNA of the CDR3: TGTGCCAGCAGCTTCCTCGGGCGGGGAGATACGCAGTATTTT. This sequence encodes CASSFLGRGDTQYF.

V is TRBV9 and J is TRBJ2-5, with D possibly matching TRBD1 (5 bases). CDR1 and CDR2 (germline): SGDLS, YYNGEE. The CDR3 totals 16 residues. Deletions cut 0 bases from V and 3 bases from J, with 15 bases between. The CDR3 reads CASSVGQSWFEETQYF. DNA of the CDR3: TGTGCCAGCAGCGTAGGACAGAGTTGGTTCGAAGAGACCCAGTACTTC.

The chain employs TRBV6-5 and TRBJ2-4; 8 bases are shared with TRBD1. CDR1 is MNHEY and CDR2 is SVGAGI in the germline V gene. The CDR3 runs to 14 residues. With V trimmed by 5 bases and J by 7 bases, 7 bases remained unmatched. Here the CDR3 reads CASSKDREDNIQYF. In DNA, the CDR3 is TGTGCCAGCAGTAAGGACAGGGAGGATAACATTCAGTACTTC.

This clone appeared many times. The V call is TRBV27, the J call TRBJ2-1, with 7 bases that match TRBD1. CDR1 and CDR2 from the germline V gene are MNHEY and SMNVEV (reference sequence). This CDR3 spans 16 amino acids. V shed 0 bases, J shed 8 bases, and the junction held 10 bases outside the gene matches. Here the CDR3 DNA reads TGTGCCAGCAGTTTATCCCCCCTCTACAGGGGCCATGAGCAGTTCTTC. Residues: CASSLSPLYRGHEQFF.

The V and J genes are TRBV2 and TRBJ2-7, with 9 bases aligning to TRBD2. The V gene end was trimmed by 7 bases and the J gene end by 3 bases; junction bases not matched to a gene: 7. The length of the CDR3 is 14 residues. The germline CDR1 and CDR2 sequences are SNHLY and FYNNEI. As DNA, the CDR3 is TGTGCCAGCAACGAGCGGGGGGCCTTCTACGAGCAGTACTTC. Encoded protein: CASNERGAFYEQYF.

The CDR3 reads CASSRTRDQPQHF. DNA of the CDR3: TGTGCCAGCAGCAGGACAAGAGATCAGCCCCAGCATTTT. The genes are TRBV2 and TRBJ1-5, with D perhaps TRBD1 (5 bases). Deletions cut 6 bases from V and 5 bases from J, with 11 bases between. CDR3 length: 13 amino acids. Germline V lookup: CDR1 SNHLY, CDR2 FYNNEI.

The rearrangement joins TRBV11-2 to TRBJ1-5, with a possible D match to TRBD1 (6 bases). The length of the CDR3 is 14 residues. Trimming removed 6 bases at V and 4 bases at J, with 13 bases between. Germline CDR1 is SGHAT and CDR2 is FQNNGV. Written as DNA, the CDR3 is TGTGCCAGCAGGGGAGGGGGAGCTAATCAGCCCCAGCATTTT. Protein sequence: CASRGGGANQPQHF.

This chain connects TRBV20-1 to TRBJ1-5; D unclear. Looked up from germline, CDR1 is DFQATT and CDR2 is SNEGSKA (reference sequence). V was cut by 3 bases and J by 7 bases, with 13 bases left in between. The CDR3 has 13 residues. The CDR3 protein is CSASFSPEQPQHF. The CDR3 DNA reads TGCAGTGCTAGTTTCTCCCCCGAGCAGCCCCAGCATTTT.

The CDR3 sequence is CASSYSRGISTDTQYF. The DNA for the CDR3 is TGTGCCAGCAGTTACTCGAGAGGGATTAGCACAGATACGCAGTATTTT. The J gene is TRBJ2-3, the V gene TRBV6-5; a possible D gene is TRBD2 (5 bases). This CDR3 spans 16 amino acids. Trimming pared 0 bases from V and 0 bases from J, leaving 10 bases between. CDR1 is MNHEY and CDR2 is SVGAGI in the germline V gene.

V gene TRBV24-1 combines with J gene TRBJ2-2; no reliable D call. Germline assignment: CDR1 KGHDR and CDR2 SFDVKD. Trimming shortened V by 3 bases and J by 4 bases, and 11 bases separated the two germline ends. The CDR3 consists of 15 residues. Here the CDR3 reads CATSDVGRGTGELFF. The CDR3 region has the DNA TGTGCCACCAGTGATGTGGGTCGCGGCACCGGGGAGCTGTTTTTT.

The chain joins TRBV27 to TRBJ1-6, with 9 bases identical to TRBD1. Germline loops: CDR1 MNHEY, CDR2 SMNVEV (reference sequence). V shed 6 bases, J shed 9 bases, and the junction held 12 bases outside the gene matches. The CDR3 contains 16 residues. The CDR3 DNA sequence: TGTGCCAGCAGACGCACCGCCGGACAGGGGAGTTCACCCCTCCACTTT. Amino acids: CASRRTAGQGSSPLHF.

The chain employs TRBV2 and TRBJ1-5, with 8 bases fitting TRBD1. The CDR3 runs 14 residues. Germline lookup yields CDR1 SNHLY and CDR2 FYNNEI. With 8 bases clipped from V and 2 bases from J, the junction kept 5 bases outside the gene matches. In DNA form, the CDR3 reads TGTGCCAGCGGGTCGGGACAGGGCAATCAGCCCCAGCATTTT. This sequence encodes CASGSGQGNQPQHF. Full variable domain (rest looked up from reference TRBV2 and TRBJ1-5): EPEVTQTPSHQVTQMGQEVILRCVPISNHLYFYWYRQILGQKVEFLVSFYNNEISEKSEIFDDQFSVERPDGSNFTLKIRSTKLEDSAMYFCASGSGQGNQPQHFGDGTRLSIL.

The V call is TRBV5-5, the J call TRBJ2-7; 14 positions match TRBD2. The junction had 7 bases not matched to a gene; V was cut back by 4 bases and J by 10 bases. CDR1 and CDR2 from the germline V gene are SGHKS and YYEKEE (reference sequence). This CDR3 region has 14 residues. The chain's CDR3 is CASSPGLAGVVQYF. The CDR3 DNA sequence: TGTGCCAGCAGCCCGGGACTAGCGGGGGTTGTACAGTACTTC. Full variable domain (outside the CDR3, taken from reference TRBV5-5 and TRBJ2-7): DAGVTQSPTHLIKTRGQQVTLRCSPISGHKSVSWYQQVLGQGPQFIFQYYEKEERGRGNFPDRFSARQFPNYSSELNVNALLLGDSALYLCASSPGLAGVVQYFGPGTRLTVT.

The chain is built from TRBV11-2 and TRBJ1-2, with unresolved D. Looked up from germline, CDR1 is SGHAT and CDR2 is FQNNGV. Trimming shortened V by 5 bases and J by 2 bases, and 9 bases separated the two germline ends. The CDR3 runs to 13 residues. CDR3 coding DNA: TGTGCCAGCAGCGCTGGCCAGAACTATGGCTACACCTTC. It is translated as CASSAGQNYGYTF.